This record concerns one T cell receptor (beta chain) sequence. The target antigen is unknown. Under the authors' procedure: A classifier of distant metastasis in papillary thyroid cancer was built from CDR3 differences (across clinicopathological groups). MiXCR re-clonotyped the PCR reads for TCRdb. What appears here as the V and J calls and clone size reflects TCRdb's work, not the paper's. The sample contains 15,000 to 20,000 clones, 25% to 30% of which appear only once. Ahead of thyroid surgery, no patient had received treatment of any kind. The entry originates in a study of metastatic and nonmetastatic thyroid tumors. Points from the study as a whole: Reports indicated that malignant thyroid tumors showed significantly higher TCR beta diversity than benign nodules did, in blood and tumor.

This TCR was recovered from a male donor with papillary thyroid cancer or a benign thyroid nodule (not recorded which). Some clones in this sample may be carry-over from other donors' samples. What was sequenced was tumor tissue.

The CDR3 sequence: CAWSVRQGSTGELFF. In nucleotides, the CDR3 is TGTGCCTGGAGTGTGAGACAGGGGTCCACCGGGGAGCTGTTTTTT. The chain links TRBV30 to TRBJ2-2; 8 bases are a match to TRBD1. The ends lost 0 bases at V and 4 bases at J; junction bases unmatched: 4. Germline CDR1 GTSNPN, CDR2 SVGIG (reference sequence). This CDR3 region has 15 residues.